This TCR beta chain was recorded in a study of cytomegalovirus exposure and HLA in healthy donors. Vbeta (60) and Jbeta (13) primers were used in the PCR. TCRdb's table, derived via immunoSEQ multiplex PCR, lists solely in-frame clones and lacks some. The sample lists roughly 260,000 clones, 80% to 90% occurring once. CDR3 length equals 15 residues. V was shortened by 8 bases and J by 4 bases, with 18 bases between the two germline ends. Germline assignment: CDR1 MNHEY and CDR2 SVGAGI. The specimen was PBMCs. The chain is built from TRBV6-5 and TRBJ1-3; tentative D call: TRBD1 (6 bases). The TCR comes from a woman aged 40-49 years in good health and CMV-seropositive. The CDR3 protein is CASPRDMVPGNTIYF. The CDR3 DNA is TGTGCCAGCCCCCGGGACATGGTCCCGGGAAACACCATATATTTT.